This T cell receptor beta chain is drawn from a study of CD8 T cells in Susac syndrome. An amount of RNA that ranged from roughly 0.45 to 1 ug was reverse transcribed with random hexamers. With immunoSEQ multiplex PCR, TCR beta CDR3 was amplified across 54 Vbeta and 13 Jbeta. TCRdb ran MiXCR on the immunoSEQ multiplex PCR reads and lists one entry per CDR3 protein. Altogether hundreds of thousands of distinct CDR3 sequences are present, about 94% being singletons, with the ten largest covering about 0.14%. CDR3 size: 16 residues. Germline V CDR1 and CDR2: SGHDT, YYEEEE. Trimming removed 0 bases at V and 0 bases at J, with 12 bases between.

J is TRBJ1-1 and V is TRBV5-6, with a tentative D call TRBD1 (5 bases). The sample was CD4+ T cells from PBMCs. The clonotype comes from a human donor with Susac syndrome. The CDR3 sequence is CASSLGGTPMNTEAFF. The CDR3 DNA follows: TGTGCCAGCAGCTTGGGAGGGACTCCTATGAACACTGAAGCTTTCTTT.